A single sample is the source of the 3 T cell receptor beta chains below, sequenced in a study of OX40 agonist ivuxolimab in advanced cancers. Only in-frame clones appear in the TCRdb table, and some are missing; sequencing was by immunoSEQ multiplex PCR. The sample has around 77,000 clones, 75% to 95% seen once. The material was CD4+ or CD8+ T cells sorted from blood, obtained in a trial of the OX40 agonist ivuxolimab. The receptors were gathered from an adult with an advanced solid tumor such as melanoma, head and neck, liver or kidney cancer.

The chain recombines TRBV4-3 with TRBJ1-6, with a tentative D call TRBD1 (6 bases). The CDR3 runs to 17 residues. Germline CDR1 and CDR2: LGHNA and YSLEER. V lost 0 bases, J lost 10 bases, and 19 bases lay in between. The CDR3 is CASSQDRRRARGSPLHF. DNA for the CDR3: TGCGCCAGCAGCCAAGATCGGAGGAGGGCCAGGGGCTCACCCCTCCACTTT.

The gene calls are TRBV27 and TRBJ2-7; D perhaps matches TRBD1 (5 bases). This CDR3 has 13 amino acids. Trimming shortened V by 4 bases and J by 2 bases, and 9 bases separated the two germline ends. The V gene's germline CDR1 is MNHEY and CDR2 SMNVEV (reference sequence). The DNA of the CDR3 is TGTGCCAGCAGTTCAGGGTTCCCCTACGAGCAGTACTTC. This translates into CASSSGFPYEQYF.

The V call is TRBV28, the J call TRBJ1-2; 7 bases match TRBD1. V lost 10 bases to trimming and J lost 7 bases; unmatched junction nucleotides: 9. The CDR3 is 12 amino acids. CDR1 MDHEN and CDR2 SYDVKM come from the germline V gene. For the CDR3, the DNA is TGTGCCACCGTGACAGGGATGTCTGGCTACACCTTC. Its protein product is CATVTGMSGYTF.